This T cell receptor beta chain originates from a study of shared clonotypes between healthy human individuals (dated by TCRdb to about 2020). With regard to the full study: A few men and two women, aged 18 to 49 years, made up the cohort. Libraries were prepared and TCR repertoires were sequenced by different laboratories using diverse techniques, in order to increase sequencing depth and limit assay-specific biases. Each donor's leukapheresis produced roughly between roughly 0.9 and 8.9 billion PBMCs. To estimate repertoire size and how much clonotypes are shared between individuals, the study performed deep sequencing of blood TCR repertoires from a few healthy adults. Per donor, three plates each were used for CD4 naive and CD4 memory, two for CD8 naive, and one for CD8 memory. The paper's findings and limits, for the study overall: Estimated clonotype richness was generally larger for naive than for memory subsets. Rarefaction of sorted-subset datasets indicated incomplete sequencing despite the large sequencing depth. Sampling was restricted to blood, and TCR repertoires in tissues likely differ from the TCR repertoires found in blood. The small number of donors limited the genetic and exposure-history diversity represented. Sharing across a few donors was observed for approximately 5% of naive CD4, less than 4% of naive CD8, around 2.5% of memory CD4, and roughly 0.43% of memory CD8 clonotypes. Clonotypes shared by all four sorted-subset donors showed higher generation probabilities than non-shared clonotypes. Pairwise subsampling led to the expectation that sequencing depth would affect the degree of clonotype sharing among donors.

The donors were healthy, HIV-negative adults with no recently reported acute infections or vaccinations. Every donor was a Caucasian adult residing in Nashville, Tennessee, USA. CD4+ T cells were enriched by magnetic negative selection; naive cells were then positively selected on CD45RA, and the negative fraction formed the memory subset. Blood was collected by leukapheresis, and PBMCs were isolated by Ficoll-Histopaque density gradient centrifugation and then cryopreserved in liquid nitrogen vapor phase. Analytical flow cytometry was used to check the purity and quantity of every magnetically sorted T cell population. Genomic DNA was isolated from every sorted fraction and measured by UV absorbance on a Nanodrop 2000c. Unmatched junction bases come to 7, with V trimmed by 5 bases and J by 2 bases. As encoded in the germline V gene, CDR1 is SGHTA while CDR2 is FQGNSA. The CDR3 has 15 amino acids, counting the end cysteine and phenylalanine. Only CDR3 DNA remains: 45 bases, in frame from the first base.

Using the deep immunoSEQ assay, multiplex PCR amplified TCR CDR3 regions from genomic DNA. For each cell subset, the extracted genomic DNA was distributed evenly across all wells of several immunoSEQ 96-well plates, and each plate served as one replicate. Each replicate PCR for sorted subsets received roughly 200 ng genomic DNA, equal to roughly 29,000 T cell genomes. Purified libraries were measured with a Qubit 3.0 fluorometer, size-checked on a Bioanalyzer 2100, and measured again with the KAPA Library Quantification kit. Every immunoSEQ 96-well plate was sequenced on a dedicated single-read 150-cycle Illumina NextSeq 550 flow cell. The study's own analysis went as follows. Because the immunoSEQ output included only junctional sequences and no quality scores, the filtering could not be the same as the filtering used for full-length reads. Sequences were annotated with PyIR, a Python wrapper for IgBLAST v1.9, using IMGT germline references to assign V/J genes and CDR3. Any read was removed if the V/J assignment was weak (E-value above 1e-6), the CDR3 was missing, or the read contained stop codons, out-of-frame junctions, or ambiguous translated residues. A V3J clonotype was defined by an identical inferred V gene, J gene, and CDR3 amino acid sequence. Percentage overlap between repertoires was calculated by dividing the number of shared unique clonotypes by the size of the smaller repertoire. Richness of each repertoire was evaluated using RTK rarefaction, the Chao1 estimator, and Recon v2.1 estimates of unobserved clonotypes. Generation probabilities for all TCRbeta clonotypes obtained by the gDNA method from a few donors were computed using OLGA. TCRdb provides this immuneACCESS table in a form limited to in-frame rearrangements. Some clones are lacking; in checked studies, under half of them reflect an unresolved V gene, and why the rest are absent is not known. That table furnishes V, J and clone size, whereas the DNA furnished D and trimming. The sample profile shows 2 million to 2.5 million clones; just under 95% of them were found once. Jointly, the top ten make up 0.37% of the sample.

A remark on this clone: Its antigen is unknown. No qualities accompany the bases; no much larger clone lies one base away.

This TCR was recovered from a man between 18 and 35 years old in good health. Some clones in this sample may be carry-over from other donors' samples. Sequencing was performed on naive CD4+ T cells from PBMCs. Per the publication, the cell subset or site label means: CD45RA+ positively selected. The chain joins TRBV7-2 to TRBJ2-7, and TRBD1 aligns with 9 junction nucleotides. The CDR3 has the sequence CASSPRDREAYEQYF. The nucleotide sequence reads TGTGCCAGCAGCCCCCGGGACAGGGAAGCCTACGAGCAGTACTTC.